This record concerns one TCR beta chain sequence. Seattle participants joined during active infection and were tracked over time. The sample originates from a study of blood T cell repertoires in COVID-19. Study at large: Sources were T cells, B-cell-depleted T cells, or PBMCs; the material itself was cDNA or gDNA.

Generated by immunoSEQ multiplex PCR, the TCRdb table keeps only in-frame clones and is missing some. The table records about 180,000 clones, 80% to 85% of them present only once. Trimming removed 6 bases at V and 2 bases at J, with 17 bases between. CDR1 is SQVTM and CDR2 is ANQGSEA in the germline V gene. The length of the CDR3 is 14 residues. Material: peripheral blood. The V call is TRBV29-1, the J call TRBJ2-7; D is perhaps TRBD2 (6 bases). This sequence originates from an elderly woman with COVID-19, enrolled during active disease. The CDR3 bases are TGCAGCGTGGTACCAGTACGGGGGACCTACGAGCAGTACTTC. Translating gives CSVVPVRGTYEQYF.